Listed below are T cell receptor beta chains from one sample, sequenced in a study of blood T cell repertoires in COVID-19. Sequencing was performed with immunoSEQ multiplex PCR; in TCRdb, only in-frame clones are kept and a portion is missing. The table has about 300,000 clones, about 90% seen once. Sequenced sample: PBMCs or T cells enriched from blood (not recorded which). These TCRs come from a woman aged 25 to 39 who had recovered from COVID-19. Each CDR3 is given with its conserved first and last residue. Fields, in order: CDR3 length, clone size, D gene, V gene, J gene, CDR3 protein, CDR3 DNA. D genes are given only for firm matches. Some rows have no size entry. The others give once, few or many, or a class for an expanded clone.

length: 15
size: -
D: -
V: TRBV6-2/TRBV6-3
J: TRBJ1-1
CDR3: CASSYPTDRNTEAFF
DNA: TGTGCCAGCAGTTACCCCACGGACAGGAACACTGAAGCTTTCTTT

length: 14
size: -
D: -
V: TRBV9
J: TRBJ1-6
CDR3: CASSVGQNNSPLHF
DNA: TGTGCCAGCAGCGTTGGACAGAATAATTCACCCCTCCACTTT

length: 12
size: -
D: -
V: TRBV7-9
J: TRBJ2-2
CDR3: CASTPGVGELFF
DNA: TGTGCCAGCACCCCCGGGGTCGGGGAGCTGTTTTTT

length: 18
size: -
D: TRBD1
V: TRBV5-1
J: TRBJ2-5
CDR3: CASTLSGTGGAPFETQYF
DNA: TGCGCCAGCACCCTTTCCGGGACAGGGGGCGCGCCCTTCGAGACCCAGTACTTC

length: 14
size: -
D: -
V: TRBV5-1
J: TRBJ1-1
CDR3: CASSHGLKDTEAFF
DNA: TGCGCCAGCAGCCACGGACTGAAGGACACTGAAGCTTTCTTT

length: 13
size: -
D: -
V: TRBV5-1
J: TRBJ1-1
CDR3: CASSLGRGTEAFF
DNA: TGCGCCAGCAGCTTGGGGAGGGGCACTGAAGCTTTCTTT

length: 13
size: -
D: -
V: TRBV29-1
J: TRBJ1-2
CDR3: CSVEEVQSYGYTF
DNA: TGCAGCGTTGAAGAGGTACAATCCTATGGCTACACCTTC

length: 11
size: once
D: -
V: TRBV20-1
J: TRBJ2-2
CDR3: CSAAVAGELFF
DNA: TGCAGTGCTGCGGTGGCCGGGGAGCTGTTTTTT

length: 18
size: once
D: TRBD1
V: TRBV6-2/TRBV6-3
J: TRBJ2-6
CDR3: CASSGGTGLASGANVLTF
DNA: TGTGCCAGCAGTGGTGGGACAGGGCTGGCTTCTGGGGCCAACGTCCTGACTTTC

length: 13
size: -
D: -
V: TRBV12-3/TRBV12-4
J: TRBJ1-1
CDR3: CASITMPNTEAFF
DNA: TGTGCCAGCATTACAATGCCGAACACTGAAGCTTTCTTT

length: 13
size: -
D: -
V: TRBV6-2/TRBV6-3
J: TRBJ2-7
CDR3: CASSPGTNYEQYF
DNA: TGTGCCAGCAGTCCCGGGACAAACTACGAGCAGTACTTC

length: 14
size: -
D: -
V: TRBV10-3
J: TRBJ1-4
CDR3: CAIKPSSSNEKLFF
DNA: TGTGCCATCAAGCCCTCTTCGAGTAATGAAAAACTGTTTTTT

length: 15
size: -
D: -
V: TRBV9
J: TRBJ1-3
CDR3: CASSTFAASGNTIYF
DNA: TGTGCCAGCAGCACCTTCGCGGCCTCTGGAAACACCATATATTTT

length: 15
size: few
D: -
V: TRBV11-2
J: TRBJ1-1
CDR3: CASSLAEAMNTEAFF
DNA: TGTGCCAGCAGCTTAGCTGAGGCTATGAACACTGAAGCTTTCTTT

length: 12
size: -
D: -
V: TRBV6-1
J: TRBJ1-2
CDR3: CASSERGGGYTF
DNA: TGTGCCAGCAGTGAGAGGGGGGGTGGCTACACCTTC

length: 13
size: -
D: TRBD1
V: TRBV19
J: TRBJ2-7
CDR3: CASSRDRGAEQYF
DNA: TGTGCCAGCAGTCGGGACAGGGGAGCCGAGCAGTACTTC

length: 16
size: -
D: -
V: TRBV7-2
J: TRBJ2-3
CDR3: CASSLVVRGNTDTQYF
DNA: TGTGCCAGCAGCTTAGTGGTTAGGGGCAACACAGATACGCAGTATTTT

length: 16
size: -
D: -
V: TRBV15
J: TRBJ1-5
CDR3: CATSRDRGTTYQPQHF
DNA: TGTGCCACCAGCAGAGATAGAGGAACCACCTATCAGCCCCAGCATTTT

length: 13
size: -
D: -
V: TRBV5-1
J: TRBJ1-5
CDR3: CASSTGGGQPQHF
DNA: TGCGCCAGCAGCACCGGCGGCGGGCAGCCCCAGCATTTT

length: 15
size: -
D: -
V: TRBV5-6
J: TRBJ1-5
CDR3: CASSLFRHSNQPQHF
DNA: TGTGCCAGCAGCTTGTTCAGGCACAGCAATCAGCCCCAGCATTTT

length: 14
size: -
D: -
V: TRBV9
J: TRBJ1-1
CDR3: CASSPTPENTEAFF
DNA: TGTGCCAGCAGCCCTACCCCCGAGAACACTGAAGCTTTCTTT

length: 12
size: -
D: -
V: TRBV7-9
J: TRBJ1-5
CDR3: CALSEDGQPQHF
DNA: TGTGCCCTGTCGGAGGACGGTCAGCCCCAGCATTTT

length: 15
size: -
D: -
V: TRBV11-3
J: TRBJ2-2
CDR3: CASSDRGSQTGELFF
DNA: TGTGCCAGCAGCGACCGGGGTTCTCAAACCGGGGAGCTGTTTTTT

length: 13
size: -
D: -
V: TRBV30
J: TRBJ1-2
CDR3: CAWRTRGFHSYTF
DNA: TGTGCCTGGAGAACTAGGGGGTTTCATAGCTACACCTTC

length: 13
size: -
D: -
V: TRBV2
J: TRBJ1-2
CDR3: CASRPVGNYGYTF
DNA: TGTGCCAGCAGACCAGTTGGTAACTATGGCTACACCTTC

length: 18
size: once
D: TRBD1
V: TRBV7-8
J: TRBJ1-3
CDR3: CASSLGGGQGVRGNTIYF
DNA: TGTGCCAGCAGCTTAGGCGGAGGGCAGGGGGTTCGTGGAAACACCATATATTTT

length: 18
size: -
D: TRBD2
V: TRBV11-2
J: TRBJ2-7
CDR3: CASSLKLAGGKSSYEQYF
DNA: TGTGCCAGCAGCTTAAAGCTAGCGGGGGGAAAAAGCTCCTACGAGCAGTACTTC

length: 20
size: -
D: TRBD2
V: TRBV7-6
J: TRBJ2-1
CDR3: CASSPTTGLAGASSYNEQFF
DNA: TGTGCCAGCAGCCCAACCACGGGACTAGCGGGGGCGAGCTCCTACAATGAGCAGTTCTTC

length: 13
size: -
D: -
V: TRBV5-4
J: TRBJ1-6
CDR3: CASSPGQNSPLHF
DNA: TGTGCCAGCAGCCCAGGACAGAATTCACCCCTCCACTTT

length: 14
size: -
D: -
V: TRBV7-9
J: TRBJ2-7
CDR3: CASSSYPVQYEQYF
DNA: TGTGCCAGCAGCTCCTACCCTGTTCAATACGAGCAGTACTTC

length: 14
size: -
D: -
V: TRBV6-5
J: TRBJ2-2
CDR3: CASRPQGIPGELFF
DNA: TGTGCCAGCAGGCCCCAGGGGATCCCCGGGGAGCTGTTTTTT

length: 15
size: -
D: -
V: TRBV1
J: TRBJ2-3
CDR3: CTSSQDQGRADTQYF
DNA: TGCACCAGCAGCCAAGATCAGGGAAGAGCAGATACGCAGTATTTT